This TCR beta chain was retrieved from a study of CD8+CD57+ T cells in acquired aplastic anemia. TCR beta VDJ combinations and CDR3 sequences were profiled from genomic DNA. MiXCR, run by TCRdb on the reads, gives a single entry per CDR3 protein. The table includes 200,000 to 250,000 distinct CDR3 sequences, roughly two thirds detected once. Of note for this clonotype: Antigen: not known.

Whoever was chosen for sequencing had shown CD8+CD57+ cell expansion by flow cytometry. Therapy had not been given to patients before blood sampling. The germline V gene has CDR1 ENHRY and CDR2 SYGVKD. This CDR3 region has 13 residues. V was clipped by 6 bases and J by 5 bases; unmatched bases: 6. Regarding the study as a whole: Nearly 30 CD8+ CDR3 sequences were shared between patients and controls.

This clonotype was sampled from a human donor with aplastic anemia. J is TRBJ1-1 and V is TRBV10-3, with 7 positions matching TRBD1. Sample: sorted CD4+, CD8+, or CD8+CD57+ T cells (not recorded which) from PBMCs. DNA for the CDR3: TGTGCCATCAGCGACAGGGTTGGAACTGAAGCTTTCTTT. It encodes CAISDRVGTEAFF.